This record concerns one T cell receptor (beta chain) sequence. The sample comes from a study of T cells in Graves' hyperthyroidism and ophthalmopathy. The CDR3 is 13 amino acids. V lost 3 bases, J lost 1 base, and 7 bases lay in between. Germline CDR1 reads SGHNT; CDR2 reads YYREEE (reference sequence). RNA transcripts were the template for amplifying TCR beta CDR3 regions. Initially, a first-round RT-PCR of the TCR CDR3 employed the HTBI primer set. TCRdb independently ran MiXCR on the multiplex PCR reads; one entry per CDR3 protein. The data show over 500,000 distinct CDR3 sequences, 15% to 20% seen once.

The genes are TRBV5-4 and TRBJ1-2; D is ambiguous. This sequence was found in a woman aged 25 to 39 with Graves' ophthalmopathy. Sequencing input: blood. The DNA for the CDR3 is TGTGCCAGCAGCTCTCCGATTAACTATGGCTACACCTTC. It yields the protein CASSSPINYGYTF.